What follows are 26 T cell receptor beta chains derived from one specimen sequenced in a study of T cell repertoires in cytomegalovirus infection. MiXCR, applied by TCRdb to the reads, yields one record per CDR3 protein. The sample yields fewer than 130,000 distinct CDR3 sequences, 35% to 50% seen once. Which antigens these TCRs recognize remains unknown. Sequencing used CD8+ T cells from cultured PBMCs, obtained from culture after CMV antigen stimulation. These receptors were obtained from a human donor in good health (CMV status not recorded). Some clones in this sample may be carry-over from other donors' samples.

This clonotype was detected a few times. In nucleotides, the CDR3 is TGCAGTGCTTACAGGGGGCTAGGGGAAAAACTGTTTTTT. Its translation: CSAYRGLGEKLFF. The gene calls are TRBV20-1 and TRBJ1-4; 9 bases line up with TRBD1. There are 13 residues in the CDR3. The germline V gene has CDR1 DFQATT and CDR2 SNEGSKA (reference sequence). Trimming removed 5 bases from V and 8 bases from J; junction bases left unmatched: 6.

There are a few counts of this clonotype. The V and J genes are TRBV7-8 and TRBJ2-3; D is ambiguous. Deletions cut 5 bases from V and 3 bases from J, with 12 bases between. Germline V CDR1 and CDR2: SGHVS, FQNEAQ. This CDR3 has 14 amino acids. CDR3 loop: CASSPRAWTDTQYF. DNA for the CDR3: TGTGCCAGCAGCCCTAGGGCCTGGACAGATACGCAGTATTTT.

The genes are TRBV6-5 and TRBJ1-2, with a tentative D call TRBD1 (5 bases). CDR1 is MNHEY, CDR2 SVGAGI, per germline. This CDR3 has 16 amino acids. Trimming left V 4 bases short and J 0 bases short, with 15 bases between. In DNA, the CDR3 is TGTGCCAGCAGTTCCCGCAGGGTGGGAGCTAACTATGGCTACACCTTC. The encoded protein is CASSSRRVGANYGYTF.

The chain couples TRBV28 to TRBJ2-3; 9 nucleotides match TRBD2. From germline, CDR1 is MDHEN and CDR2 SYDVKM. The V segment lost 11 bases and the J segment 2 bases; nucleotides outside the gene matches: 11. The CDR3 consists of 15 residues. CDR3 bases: TGTGCCTGCGGGGGCCTAGCGGGGAACACAGATACGCAGTATTTT. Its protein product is CACGGLAGNTDTQYF.

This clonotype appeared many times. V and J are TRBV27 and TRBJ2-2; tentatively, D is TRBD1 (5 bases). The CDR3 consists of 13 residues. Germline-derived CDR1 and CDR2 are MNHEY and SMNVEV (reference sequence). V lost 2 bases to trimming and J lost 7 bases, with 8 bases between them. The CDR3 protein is CASSLQGVGELFF. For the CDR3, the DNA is TGTGCCAGCAGTTTACAGGGCGTCGGGGAGCTGTTTTTT.

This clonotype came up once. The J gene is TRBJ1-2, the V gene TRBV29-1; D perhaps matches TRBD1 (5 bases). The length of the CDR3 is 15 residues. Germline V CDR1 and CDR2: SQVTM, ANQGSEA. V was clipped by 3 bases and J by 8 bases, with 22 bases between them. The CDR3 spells CSVETADIPVGGYTF. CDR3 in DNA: TGCAGCGTTGAGACCGCGGACATTCCGGTGGGCGGCTACACCTTC.

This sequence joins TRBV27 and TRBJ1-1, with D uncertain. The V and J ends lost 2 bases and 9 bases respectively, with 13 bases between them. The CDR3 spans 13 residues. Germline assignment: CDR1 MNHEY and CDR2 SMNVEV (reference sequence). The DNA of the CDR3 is TGTGCCAGCAGTTTAGATCAGTCACGACAAGCTTTCTTT. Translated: CASSLDQSRQAFF.

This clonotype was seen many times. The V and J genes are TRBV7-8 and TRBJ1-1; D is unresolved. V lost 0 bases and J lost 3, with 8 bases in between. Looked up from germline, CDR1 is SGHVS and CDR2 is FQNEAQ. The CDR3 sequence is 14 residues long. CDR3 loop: CASSLAGSDTEAFF. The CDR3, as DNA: TGTGCCAGCAGCTTAGCGGGGTCGGACACTGAAGCTTTCTTT.

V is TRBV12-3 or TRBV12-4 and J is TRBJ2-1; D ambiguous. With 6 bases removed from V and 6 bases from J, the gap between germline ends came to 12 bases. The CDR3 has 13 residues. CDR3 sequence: CASSPPGGNEQFF. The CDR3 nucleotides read TGTGCCAGCAGCCCTCCAGGCGGCAATGAGCAGTTCTTC.

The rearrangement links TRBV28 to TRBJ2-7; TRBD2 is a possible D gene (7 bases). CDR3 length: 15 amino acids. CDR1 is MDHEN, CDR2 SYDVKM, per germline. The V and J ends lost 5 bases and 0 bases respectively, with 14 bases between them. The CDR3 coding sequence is TGTGCCAGCAGTCCGCTGGGGGGGCCCTCCTACGAGCAGTACTTC. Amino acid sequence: CASSPLGGPSYEQYF.

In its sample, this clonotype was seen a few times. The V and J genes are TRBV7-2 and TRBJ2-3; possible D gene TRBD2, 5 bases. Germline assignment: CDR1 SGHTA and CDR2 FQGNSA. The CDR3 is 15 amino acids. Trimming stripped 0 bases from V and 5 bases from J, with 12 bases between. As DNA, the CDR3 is TGTGCCAGCAGCTTAGCGGGAGCAAGTGGAGATACGCAGTATTTT. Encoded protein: CASSLAGASGDTQYF.

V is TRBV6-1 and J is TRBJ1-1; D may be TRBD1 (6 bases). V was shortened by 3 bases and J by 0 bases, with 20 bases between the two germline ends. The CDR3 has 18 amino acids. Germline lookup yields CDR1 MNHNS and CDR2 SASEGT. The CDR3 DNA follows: TGTGCCAGCAGTGATCCACCGGACAGTGTCTTCGTGAACACTGAAGCTTTCTTT. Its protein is CASSDPPDSVFVNTEAFF.

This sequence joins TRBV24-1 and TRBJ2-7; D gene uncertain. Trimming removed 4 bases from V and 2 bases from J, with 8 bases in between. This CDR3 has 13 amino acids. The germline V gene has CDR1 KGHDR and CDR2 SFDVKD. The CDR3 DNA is TGTGCCACCAGTGAAAAGGCAGCCTACGAGCAGTACTTC. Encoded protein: CATSEKAAYEQYF.

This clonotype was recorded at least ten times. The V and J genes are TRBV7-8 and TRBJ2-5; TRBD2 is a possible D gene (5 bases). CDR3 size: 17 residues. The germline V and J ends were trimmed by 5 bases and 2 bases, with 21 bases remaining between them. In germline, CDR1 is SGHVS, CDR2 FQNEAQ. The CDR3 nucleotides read TGTGCCAGCAGCCTTTACCCCGGACTGCGAGCTCAAGAGACCCAGTACTTC. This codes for CASSLYPGLRAQETQYF.

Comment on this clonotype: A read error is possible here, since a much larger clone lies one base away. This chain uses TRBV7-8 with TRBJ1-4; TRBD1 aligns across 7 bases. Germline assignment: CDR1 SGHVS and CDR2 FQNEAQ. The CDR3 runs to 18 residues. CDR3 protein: CASSLLDRTLSTNEILFF. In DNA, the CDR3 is TGTGCCAGCAGCTTATTGGACAGGACGCTATCAACTAATGAAATACTGTTTTTT.

CDR3 region: CASSLHLVRVDEQYF. The CDR3, as DNA: TGCGCCAGCAGCCTCCACCTGGTGAGGGTCGACGAGCAGTACTTC. V is TRBV4-1 and J is TRBJ2-7; TRBD2 is a possible D gene (5 bases). V was cut by 4 bases and J by 5 bases, with 18 bases left in between. CDR3 length: 15 amino acids. CDR1 MGHRA and CDR2 YSYEKL come from the germline V gene.

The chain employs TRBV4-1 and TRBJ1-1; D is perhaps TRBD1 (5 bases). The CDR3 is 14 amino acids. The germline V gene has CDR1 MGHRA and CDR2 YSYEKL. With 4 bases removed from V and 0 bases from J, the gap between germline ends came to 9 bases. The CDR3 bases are TGCGCCAGCAGCCTGGGACCGCTGAACACTGAAGCTTTCTTT. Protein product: CASSLGPLNTEAFF.

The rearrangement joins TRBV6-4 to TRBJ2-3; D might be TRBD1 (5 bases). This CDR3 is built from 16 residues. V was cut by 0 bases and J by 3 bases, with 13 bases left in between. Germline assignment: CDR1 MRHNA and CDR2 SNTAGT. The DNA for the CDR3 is TGTGCCAGCAGTGACTCAGGCCAGGGTATAACAGATACGCAGTATTTT. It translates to CASSDSGQGITDTQYF.

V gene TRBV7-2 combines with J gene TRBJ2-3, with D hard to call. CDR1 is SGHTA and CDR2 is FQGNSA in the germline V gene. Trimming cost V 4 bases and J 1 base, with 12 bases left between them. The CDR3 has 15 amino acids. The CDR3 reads CASSSVVGGTDTQYF. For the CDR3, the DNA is TGTGCCAGCAGCTCCGTGGTAGGAGGCACAGATACGCAGTATTTT.

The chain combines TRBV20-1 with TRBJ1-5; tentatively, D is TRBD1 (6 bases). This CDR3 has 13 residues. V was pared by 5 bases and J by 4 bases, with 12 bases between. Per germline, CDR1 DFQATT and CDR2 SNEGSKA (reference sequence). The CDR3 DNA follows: TGCAGTGCTTTGGGGGCATTTAATCAGCCCCAGCATTTT. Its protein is CSALGAFNQPQHF.

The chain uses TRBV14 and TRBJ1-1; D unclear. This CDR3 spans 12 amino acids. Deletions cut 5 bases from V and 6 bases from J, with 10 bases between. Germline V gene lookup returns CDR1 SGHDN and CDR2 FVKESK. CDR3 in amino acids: CASSFGVAEAFF. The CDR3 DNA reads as TGTGCCAGCAGCTTCGGGGTCGCTGAAGCTTTCTTT.

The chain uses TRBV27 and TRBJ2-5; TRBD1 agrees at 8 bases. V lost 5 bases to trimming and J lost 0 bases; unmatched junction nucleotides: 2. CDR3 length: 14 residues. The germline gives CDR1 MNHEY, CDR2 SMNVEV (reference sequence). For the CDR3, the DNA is TGTGCCAGCAGTCTGGACAGGGACCAAGAGACCCAGTACTTC. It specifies CASSLDRDQETQYF.

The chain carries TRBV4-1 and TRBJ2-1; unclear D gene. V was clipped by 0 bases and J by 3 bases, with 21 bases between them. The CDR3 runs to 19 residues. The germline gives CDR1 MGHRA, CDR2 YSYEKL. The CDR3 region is CASSQENAVLSGDYNEQFF. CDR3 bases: TGCGCCAGCAGCCAAGAAAATGCCGTCCTTTCCGGAGACTACAATGAGCAGTTCTTC.

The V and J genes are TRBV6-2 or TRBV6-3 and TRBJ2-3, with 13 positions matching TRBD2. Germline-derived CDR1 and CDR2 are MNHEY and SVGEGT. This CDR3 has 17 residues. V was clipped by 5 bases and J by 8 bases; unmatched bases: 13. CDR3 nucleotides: TGTGCCAGCAGTCGGGATACTAGCGGGGGGGCAAGTGGTACGCAGTATTTT. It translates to CASSRDTSGGASGTQYF.

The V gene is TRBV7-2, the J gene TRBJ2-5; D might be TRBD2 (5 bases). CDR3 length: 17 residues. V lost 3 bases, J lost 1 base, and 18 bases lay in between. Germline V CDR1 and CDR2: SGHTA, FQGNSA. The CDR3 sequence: CASSFRRVQRTQETQYF. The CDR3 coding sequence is TGTGCCAGCAGCTTCCGCAGAGTCCAGCGGACCCAAGAGACCCAGTACTTC.

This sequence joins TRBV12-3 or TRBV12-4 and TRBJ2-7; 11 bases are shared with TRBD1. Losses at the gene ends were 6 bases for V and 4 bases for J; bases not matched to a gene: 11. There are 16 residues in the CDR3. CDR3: CASSPFGTGGSYEQYF. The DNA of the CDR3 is TGTGCCAGCAGCCCATTCGGGACAGGGGGGAGTTACGAGCAGTACTTC.